This is a list of T cell receptor beta chains from one sample in a study of shared clonotypes between healthy human individuals. TCRdb's table, derived via immunoSEQ multiplex PCR, lists solely in-frame clones and lacks some. The sample contains millions of clones, roughly 95% of which appear only once. Sequencing was done on a sample of naive CD4+ T cells sorted from blood. These receptors originate from a man aged 18-30 years in good health. Both conserved end residues are part of each CDR3. The D gene is left open where the match is weak. Where a row states a size, it is once, few, many or the class of an expanded clone; other rows omit it.

CDR3: CASSAGQGRAFF
DNA: TGTGCCAGCAGCGCAGGACAGGGGCGAGCTTTCTTT
V: TRBV9
size: NA
J: TRBJ1-1
D: TRBD1

CDR3: CASNPYRTGGYEQFF
DNA: TGTGCCAGCAATCCTTATAGGACAGGGGGCTATGAGCAGTTCTTC
V: TRBV27
size: NA
J: TRBJ2-1
D: TRBD1

CDR3: CASSRGRGNQPQHF
DNA: TGTGCCAGCAGTAGGGGACGAGGCAATCAGCCCCAGCATTTT
V: TRBV2
size: NA
J: TRBJ1-5
D: NA

CDR3: CASSFSGGPYNEQFF
DNA: TGTGCCAGCAGCTTCTCCGGGGGGCCTTACAATGAGCAGTTCTTC
V: TRBV11-1
size: once
J: TRBJ2-1
D: NA

CDR3: CASSFDDRDHEQFF
DNA: TGTGCCAGCAGCTTCGACGACAGGGATCATGAGCAGTTCTTC
V: TRBV7-8
size: NA
J: TRBJ2-1
D: TRBD1

CDR3: CAIGKGRNAYEQYF
DNA: TGTGCCATCGGTAAGGGCAGGAACGCCTACGAGCAGTACTTC
V: TRBV10-3
size: NA
J: TRBJ2-7
D: NA

CDR3: CASSNMDRGYQETQYF
DNA: TGTGCCAGCAGTAACATGGACAGGGGATACCAAGAGACCCAGTACTTC
V: TRBV28
size: once
J: TRBJ2-5
D: TRBD1

CDR3: CAWKRASGNTGELFF
DNA: TGTGCCTGGAAGCGGGCTAGCGGGAACACCGGGGAGCTGTTTTTT
V: TRBV30
size: NA
J: TRBJ2-2
D: TRBD2

CDR3: CASSTGDPPYEQYF
DNA: TGTGCCAGCAGTACAGGGGACCCACCCTACGAGCAGTACTTC
V: TRBV6-1
size: once
J: TRBJ2-7
D: TRBD1

CDR3: CASLSSGHLNTEAFF
DNA: TGTGCCAGCCTTTCCTCGGGACACCTGAACACTGAAGCTTTCTTT
V: TRBV7-8
size: NA
J: TRBJ1-1
D: NA

CDR3: CASGYRTSGTRTQYF
DNA: TGTGCCAGCGGCTACCGGACTAGCGGGACCCGGACCCAGTACTTC
V: TRBV6-5
size: NA
J: TRBJ2-5
D: TRBD2

CDR3: CASSPQGLAGGPGELFF
DNA: TGCGCCAGCAGCCCCCAGGGACTAGCGGGAGGACCCGGGGAGCTGTTTTTT
V: TRBV4-1
size: NA
J: TRBJ2-2
D: TRBD2

CDR3: CASSYAGTGGSPLHF
DNA: TGTGCCAGCAGTTACGCCGGGACAGGTGGTTCACCCCTCCACTTT
V: TRBV6-5
size: NA
J: TRBJ1-6
D: TRBD1

CDR3: CASSPVGRAQETQYF
DNA: TGTGCCAGCTCCCCTGTGGGCAGGGCCCAAGAGACCCAGTACTTC
V: TRBV18
size: NA
J: TRBJ2-5
D: NA

CDR3: CASSYGDRVNTEAFF
DNA: TGTGCCAGCAGTTACGGAGACAGAGTGAACACTGAAGCTTTCTTT
V: TRBV6-6
size: NA
J: TRBJ1-1
D: NA

CDR3: CASSRGPGGGLETQYF
DNA: TGTGCCAGCAGCCGCGGGCCGGGGGGAGGTTTAGAGACCCAGTACTTC
V: TRBV7-2
size: NA
J: TRBJ2-5
D: TRBD2

CDR3: CASSYSTDLAPYEQYF
DNA: TGTGCCAGCAGTTACTCTACGGACTTAGCTCCCTACGAGCAGTACTTC
V: TRBV6-5
size: NA
J: TRBJ2-7
D: NA

CDR3: CASRRENRDEQYF
DNA: TGTGCCAGCAGGCGGGAGAACCGGGATGAGCAGTACTTC
V: TRBV6-5
size: NA
J: TRBJ2-7
D: TRBD2

CDR3: CAGARGDTGELFF
DNA: TGTGCCGGAGCTCGGGGAGACACCGGGGAGCTGTTTTTT
V: TRBV9
size: NA
J: TRBJ2-2
D: NA

CDR3: CASTLGQISTLPYEQYF
DNA: TGTGCCAGCACCCTAGGACAGATCTCAACACTTCCCTACGAGCAGTACTTC
V: TRBV11-2
size: NA
J: TRBJ2-7
D: NA

CDR3: CASRTSGGPSTDTQYF
DNA: TGTGCCAGTCGGACTAGCGGGGGCCCAAGCACAGATACGCAGTATTTT
V: TRBV28
size: NA
J: TRBJ2-3
D: TRBD2

CDR3: CASSLAASGGLGTDTQYF
DNA: TGCGCCAGCAGCTTGGCGGCTAGTGGGGGGCTAGGCACAGATACGCAGTATTTT
V: TRBV5-1
size: NA
J: TRBJ2-3
D: NA

CDR3: CASSWGQGAYEQYF
DNA: TGCGCCAGCAGCTGGGGACAGGGGGCCTACGAGCAGTACTTC
V: TRBV5-1
size: few
J: TRBJ2-7
D: TRBD1

CDR3: CASRRGGGGNQPQHF
DNA: TGCGCCAGCAGAAGGGGCGGGGGCGGGAATCAGCCCCAGCATTTT
V: TRBV10-2
size: NA
J: TRBJ1-5
D: NA

CDR3: CASSGSAYEQYF
DNA: TGTGCCAGCTCGGGTAGTGCCTACGAGCAGTACTTC
V: TRBV18
size: NA
J: TRBJ2-7
D: NA

CDR3: CASSLTSETLNTQYF
DNA: TGTGCCAGCAGCCTGACTAGCGAAACACTAAATACGCAGTATTTT
V: TRBV7-2
size: NA
J: TRBJ2-3
D: TRBD2

CDR3: CASSSRAENESSYEQYF
DNA: TGTGCCAGCAGCTCCCGAGCCGAGAATGAAAGCTCCTACGAGCAGTACTTC
V: TRBV7-2
size: NA
J: TRBJ2-7
D: NA

CDR3: CASSAGGVGETQYF
DNA: TGTGCTAGCAGCGCAGGCGGGGTGGGGGAGACCCAGTACTTC
V: TRBV7-7
size: NA
J: TRBJ2-5
D: NA

CDR3: CASSEWRAVQETQYF
DNA: TGCGCCAGCAGTGAGTGGAGGGCGGTTCAAGAGACCCAGTACTTC
V: TRBV10-2
size: NA
J: TRBJ2-5
D: NA

CDR3: CASGLRGTSSGANVLTF
DNA: TGTGCTAGTGGTTTGCGGGGCACGTCCTCTGGGGCCAACGTCCTGACTTTC
V: TRBV12-5
size: NA
J: TRBJ2-6
D: NA

CDR3: CASSLGLANTDTQYF
DNA: TGTGCTAGCAGTTTGGGACTAGCCAACACAGATACGCAGTATTTT
V: TRBV7-7
size: NA
J: TRBJ2-3
D: TRBD2

CDR3: CASSRAGPYEQYF
DNA: TGCGCCAGCAGTCGGGCGGGACCCTACGAGCAGTACTTC
V: TRBV10-1
size: NA
J: TRBJ2-7
D: NA

CDR3: CASSVGTGQGYNEQFF
DNA: TGTGCCAGCAGCGTTGGTACGGGACAGGGATACAATGAGCAGTTCTTC
V: TRBV9
size: NA
J: TRBJ2-1
D: TRBD1

CDR3: CASSLARIWDRVNQETQYF
DNA: TGTGCCAGCAGCTTAGCGCGTATCTGGGACAGGGTGAATCAAGAGACCCAGTACTTC
V: TRBV7-9
size: NA
J: TRBJ2-5
D: TRBD1

CDR3: CASSSTGPGYHEQFF
DNA: TGTGCCAGCAGCTCTACAGGGCCCGGGTACCATGAGCAGTTCTTC
V: TRBV7-9
size: NA
J: TRBJ2-1
D: NA